Each of the 15 T cell receptor beta chains below was sequenced from the same sample in a study of low-dose radiotherapy and immunotherapy resistance in tumors. Time point given: after trial treatment. Treatment reported: LDRT plus nivolumab, ipilimumab, low-dose cyclophosphamide and aspirin (RACIN trial). Primers used for first-strand cDNA, a TRAV- and TRBV-specific set, covered both alpha and beta chains. TCR amplification used roughly 21 PCR cycles, a constant-region primer and a V-primer adapter. TCRdb re-analysed the reads in MiXCR, keeping a single row per CDR3 protein. Here the sample spans about 100,000 distinct CDR3 sequences, around 20% being singletons. The sample here was PBMCs, taken after low-dose radiotherapy plus immunotherapy. The receptors were sampled from a male donor with prostate cancer.

There are a few counts of this clonotype. This rearrangement joins TRBV5-1 to TRBJ2-3; D not resolved. CDR3 size: 15 residues. The V gene's germline CDR1 is SGHRS and CDR2 YFSETQ. V dropped 0 bases and J dropped 4 bases, with 12 bases sitting between them. CDR3 DNA: TGCGCCAGCAGCTTGGTCCGTGGTAACCCAGATACGCAGTATTTT. It specifies CASSLVRGNPDTQYF.

This clonotype was seen many times. The rearrangement links TRBV6-5 to TRBJ2-2; 7 nucleotides align to TRBD1. V shed 5 bases and J 4 bases; nucleotides not matched to a gene: 10. CDR1 MNHEY and CDR2 SVGAGI come from the germline V gene. The CDR3 is made up of 16 amino acids. This CDR3 is CASSRGQVRSTGELFF. In DNA form, the CDR3 reads TGTGCCAGCAGTCGAGGACAGGTTCGATCCACCGGGGAGCTGTTTTTT.

The gene calls are TRBV11-2 and TRBJ1-5; 8 bases line up with TRBD1. Germline lookup yields CDR1 SGHAT and CDR2 FQNNGV. Trimming cost V 4 bases and J 8 bases; bases outside gene matches: 7. The CDR3 spans 14 residues. CDR3 amino acids: CASSSAGGEEPQHF. For the CDR3, the DNA is TGTGCCAGCAGCTCAGCAGGGGGCGAGGAGCCCCAGCATTTT.

There are many counts of this clonotype. The chain joins TRBV15 to TRBJ2-5, with a possible D match to TRBD2 (5 bases). Germline V lookup: CDR1 LNHNV, CDR2 YYDKDF (reference sequence). The CDR3 consists of 15 residues. Trimming cost V 0 bases and J 4 bases, with 12 bases left between them. The CDR3 protein is CATSRDGSGRETQYF. For the CDR3, the DNA is TGTGCCACCAGCAGAGATGGAAGCGGTAGAGAGACCCAGTACTTC.

This clonotype was seen many times. The DNA for the CDR3 is TGTGCCAGCAGCCCGTTAGCTGGGGCCAACGTCCTGACTTTC. Protein sequence: CASSPLAGANVLTF. The gene calls are TRBV7-2 and TRBJ2-6; D uncertain. V lost 5 bases to trimming and J lost 2 bases, with 7 bases between them. Germline assignment: CDR1 SGHTA and CDR2 FQGNSA. The CDR3 is 14 residues long.

This clonotype was recorded many times. The chain combines TRBV13 with TRBJ2-1, with D perhaps matching TRBD2 (6 bases). The CDR3 consists of 17 residues. Germline CDR1 and CDR2: PRHDT and FYEKMQ (reference sequence). V lost 0 bases and J 0 bases, leaving 12 bases between the germline ends. CDR3 nucleotides: TGTGCCAGCAGCTTAGGTGAGGGGCGGGGCTCCTACAATGAGCAGTTCTTC. Translated, it gives CASSLGEGRGSYNEQFF.

The sample holds one count of this clonotype. This chain uses TRBV19 with TRBJ1-2; D is perhaps TRBD1 (5 bases). The CDR3 is made up of 13 amino acids. Germline CDR1 and CDR2: LNHDA and SQIVND (reference sequence). V lost 5 bases to trimming and J lost 3 bases, with 10 bases between them. CDR3 loop: CASSSGRDYGYTF. The CDR3 nucleotides are TGTGCCAGTAGTTCGGGACGGGACTATGGCTACACCTTC.

This clonotype was found many times. The genes are TRBV20-1 and TRBJ2-1; D is ambiguous. V was trimmed by 2 bases and J by 5 bases, leaving 7 bases between them. Per the germline V gene, CDR1 is DFQATT and CDR2 is SNEGSKA (reference sequence). The CDR3 runs 12 residues. The DNA of the CDR3 is TGCAGTGCTAGAAATGACAACAATGAGCAGTTCTTC. Translation gives CSARNDNNEQFF.

This clonotype was detected many times. The chain couples TRBV20-1 to TRBJ1-3; 8 bases map to TRBD1. The germline V gene encodes CDR1 DFQATT and CDR2 SNEGSKA (reference sequence). Trimming took 6 bases from V and 0 from J; bases not matched to a gene: 4. The CDR3 is made up of 14 amino acids. The CDR3 region has the DNA TGCAGTGCCGAGACAGGGGCCTCTGGAAACACCATATATTTT. It is translated as CSAETGASGNTIYF.

This clonotype has ten or more counts. The chain uses TRBV19 and TRBJ2-7; no firm D call. The CDR3 is 12 amino acids. V was trimmed by 3 bases and J by 5 bases, leaving 8 bases between them. The germline V gene has CDR1 LNHDA and CDR2 SQIVND (reference sequence). The CDR3 reads CASSIGRNEQYF. CDR3 coding DNA: TGTGCCAGTAGTATTGGGCGGAACGAGCAGTACTTC.

This clonotype was observed many times. The genes are TRBV2 and TRBJ2-2, with D perhaps TRBD2 (5 bases). From germline, CDR1 is SNHLY and CDR2 FYNNEI. The CDR3 covers 15 residues. V shed 7 bases and J shed 0 bases, with 12 bases lying between them. As DNA, the CDR3 is TGTGCCAGCAAGGTCCGGACTTCGAACACCGGGGAGCTGTTTTTT. Translating it yields CASKVRTSNTGELFF. The full variable domain, rest sourced from reference TRBV2 and TRBJ2-2, is EPEVTQTPSHQVTQMGQEVILRCVPISNHLYFYWYRQILGQKVEFLVSFYNNEISEKSEIFDDQFSVERPDGSNFTLKIRSTKLEDSAMYFCASKVRTSNTGELFFGEGSRLTVL.

In its sample, this clonotype was seen many times. Here the CDR3 DNA reads TGTGCCAGCAGTTACCTTGCCGGGGAGCTGTTTTTT. Translating it yields CASSYLAGELFF. The chain combines TRBV12-3 or TRBV12-4 with TRBJ2-2; no clear D. The CDR3 has 12 amino acids. Trimming took 4 bases from V and 6 from J, leaving 6 bases between them.

The chain is built from TRBV18 and TRBJ2-5; the match to TRBD1 covers 8 bases. Germline V CDR1 and CDR2: KGHSH, LQKENI. There are 16 residues in the CDR3. V was pared by 2 bases and J by 5 bases, with 10 bases of the junction left unmatched. The CDR3 protein is CASSPSIRGRAETQYF. For the CDR3, the DNA is TGTGCCAGCTCACCATCCATCAGGGGGCGAGCGGAGACCCAGTACTTC.

The V gene is TRBV19, the J gene TRBJ2-1; 10 bases line up with TRBD2. CDR1 and CDR2 from the germline V gene are LNHDA and SQIVND (reference sequence). CDR3 size: 15 residues. Trimming removed 1 base from V and 5 bases from J; junction bases left unmatched: 2. The CDR3 is CASSIASGGHNEQFF. The CDR3, as DNA: TGTGCCAGTAGTATAGCTAGCGGGGGACACAATGAGCAGTTCTTC.

This clonotype was detected many times. The V call is TRBV29-1, the J call TRBJ2-7; D possibly corresponds to TRBD1 (5 bases). CDR3 size: 13 residues. V was shortened by 4 bases and J by 5 bases, with 15 bases between the two germline ends. Germline values: CDR1 SQVTM, CDR2 ANQGSEA. The CDR3 nucleotides read TGCAGCGTTGTCCTGCCAGGGCAGGACGAGCAGTACTTC. Protein: CSVVLPGQDEQYF.